The clone carrying this T cell receptor beta chain showed up just a few times. Its target is not known. A single heparinised blood sample, averaging roughly 100 mL, was obtained per donor. CD45RO/CCR7/CD25/CD127/CD95/CD27 staining was used to isolate CD4+ naive, central memory, regulatory and stem cell-like memory cells by sorting. This sample was included in a study of beta chain features in type 1 diabetes. Points from the study as a whole: A PCR bias possibly favoring shorter templates would apply equally to patients and controls.

Trimming took 4 bases from V and 2 from J, leaving 15 bases between them. Germline CDR1 reads SQVTM; CDR2 reads ANQGSEA. The CDR3 sequence is 15 residues long. Expressed TCRB transcripts were sequenced, since all the RNA that had been isolated was reverse transcribed. The method was immunoSEQ multiplex PCR; TCRdb's version includes in-frame clones alone and lacks a portion of them. Of 430,000 or so clones in the sample, about an eighth were seen once. The TCR was taken from a woman aged 18-29 years in good health. The specimen was naive CD4+ T cells from blood. The rearrangement links TRBV29-1 to TRBJ2-1, with a tentative D call TRBD1 (6 bases). The CDR3 DNA reads TGCAGCGTTGCCCCCCAGGGGTTTGCCTACAATGAGCAGTTCTTC. Protein: CSVAPQGFAYNEQFF.